This T cell receptor beta chain was obtained from a study of blood T cell repertoires in COVID-19. Whole-study context: Italy, Spain and the United States were the sources of the convalescent and acute COVID-19 samples. PBMCs, B-cell-depleted T cells, or T cells were the source of the cDNA or gDNA that made up the material.

The germline V gene encodes CDR1 SGHTA and CDR2 FQGNSA. V shed 5 bases, J shed 0 bases, and the junction held 2 bases outside the gene matches. This CDR3 contains 14 residues. Original handling: Amplified reference gene primers provided the basis for estimating nucleated cell counts. TCRdb keeps only in-frame clones here, not all; method: immunoSEQ multiplex PCR. V and J calls and clone size are given by that table; D and trimming were obtained from the DNA. The profile shows about 140,000 clones, about nine tenths of them singletons. The sample comprised peripheral blood. The sequence was collected from a woman of 80 years or more with acute or convalescent COVID-19. This rearrangement joins TRBV7-2 to TRBJ1-1; 8 bases are shared with TRBD1. DNA of the CDR3: TGTGCCAGCAGCCGGACAGGGATGAACACTGAAGCTTTCTTT. Encoded protein: CASSRTGMNTEAFF.